One and the same sample provided the 16 T cell receptor beta chains below, sequenced in a study of human T cells and chemical hapten exposure. As to time point: patch test 1, 2 weeks after DPC sensitization. The treatment here: therapeutic diphenylcyclopropenone sensitization with weekly scalp DPC. Each CDR3 protein gets one entry after TCRdb re-called the RACE reads with MiXCR. The sample records 79,000 or so distinct CDR3 sequences, approximately 10% being singletons. The sequencing here drew on whole blood, taken in connection with sensitization to the hapten diphenylcyclopropenone (DPC). Receptors were obtained from a woman aged 50 to 65 with alopecia areata. Some clones in this sample may be carry-over from other donors' samples.

V and J are TRBV28 and TRBJ1-1; D remains unclear. Per the germline V gene, CDR1 is MDHEN and CDR2 is SYDVKM. V was shortened by 7 bases and J by 0 bases, with 12 bases between the two germline ends. The CDR3 covers 14 residues. The CDR3 region is CASTPTRMNTEAFF. The CDR3 nucleotides read TGTGCCAGCACCCCGACACGGATGAACACTGAAGCTTTCTTT.

This chain joins TRBV20-1 and TRBJ2-6; D gene ambiguous. The CDR3 sequence is 17 residues long. Trimming left V 0 bases short and J 0 bases short, with 12 bases between. Germline CDR1 and CDR2: DFQATT and SNEGSKA (reference sequence). CDR3 DNA sequence: TGCAGTGCTAGAGAAGGCGGCACTTTCTCTGGGGCCAACGTCCTGACTTTC. This encodes CSAREGGTFSGANVLTF.

In this sample, this clonotype turned up a few times. This rearrangement joins TRBV7-3 to TRBJ2-2; TRBD2 aligns across 7 bases. Germline CDR1 reads SGHTA; CDR2 reads FQGTGA. The CDR3 contains 14 residues. The V segment lost 5 bases and the J segment 6 bases; nucleotides outside the gene matches: 6. CDR3 in amino acids: CASSPGLVAGELFF. The CDR3 region has the DNA TGTGCCAGCAGCCCAGGACTAGTTGCCGGGGAGCTGTTTTTT.

The chain couples TRBV6-1 to TRBJ2-5; 11 bases agree with TRBD1. The CDR3 extends over 14 amino acids. The V gene's germline CDR1 is MNHNS and CDR2 SASEGT. The V and J ends lost 7 bases and 5 bases, in that order; junction bases with no gene match: 6. This CDR3 is CASTWTGGIETQYF. The CDR3 nucleotides read TGTGCCAGCACCTGGACAGGGGGCATTGAGACCCAGTACTTC.

The chain couples TRBV29-1 to TRBJ1-2; no reliable D call. CDR3 size: 13 residues. Between the trimmed V and J ends, which lost 4 bases and 4 bases, there was a span of 13 bases. Germline CDR1 SQVTM, CDR2 ANQGSEA. This CDR3 is CSVAPGPAYGYTF. CDR3 coding DNA: TGCAGCGTTGCCCCCGGGCCAGCCTATGGCTACACCTTC.

This clonotype was counted ten times or more. The rearrangement uses TRBV30 and TRBJ2-7; 10 bases are a match to TRBD1. CDR3 length: 14 residues. The ends lost 1 base at V and 4 bases at J; junction bases unmatched: 4. Germline V gives CDR1 GTSNPN, CDR2 SVGIG (reference sequence). The CDR3 reads CAWSAGTGVYEQYF. CDR3 DNA sequence: TGTGCCTGGAGTGCCGGGACAGGGGTGTACGAGCAGTACTTC.

This clonotype was seen a handful of times. The V gene is TRBV20-1, the J gene TRBJ2-3; 7 nucleotides align to TRBD2. CDR1 is DFQATT, CDR2 SNEGSKA, per germline (reference sequence). The CDR3 contains 13 residues. After removal of 1 base from V and 8 bases from J, the junction contained 6 bases not matched to a gene. This CDR3 is CSARAGGSGTQYF. The CDR3 bases are TGCAGTGCTAGAGCGGGCGGGAGCGGTACGCAGTATTTT.

The genes are TRBV29-1 and TRBJ2-1; 11 nucleotides match TRBD2. Germline assignment: CDR1 SQVTM and CDR2 ANQGSEA. This CDR3 comprises 12 residues. Losses at the gene ends were 7 bases for V and 5 bases for J; bases not matched to a gene: 1. The CDR3 DNA follows: TGCAGCGGACTAGCGGGGAACAATGAGCAGTTCTTC. It specifies CSGLAGNNEQFF.

The CDR3 nucleotides are TGCAGTGCTAGAGATCAGGAGGGGAATAATTCACCCCTCCACTTT. Translating gives CSARDQEGNNSPLHF. This chain uses TRBV20-1 with TRBJ1-6; possibly TRBD1 for D (5 bases). Germline V gene lookup returns CDR1 DFQATT and CDR2 SNEGSKA (reference sequence). This CDR3 is built from 15 residues. V lost 0 bases and J 5 bases, leaving 11 bases between the germline ends.

This clonotype appeared many times. V gene TRBV6-6 combines with J gene TRBJ1-5, with D uncertain. This CDR3 is 14 amino acids long. V gave up 2 bases and J gave up 6 bases, with 11 bases separating them. Germline assignment: CDR1 MNHNY and CDR2 SVGAGI (reference sequence). Here the CDR3 DNA reads TGTGCCAGCAGTTACGAGGGTCGGGGTCAGCCCCAGCATTTT. This codes for CASSYEGRGQPQHF.

This chain joins TRBV29-1 and TRBJ2-1; D remains unclear. Germline V CDR1 and CDR2: SQVTM, ANQGSEA. CDR3 length: 13 residues. V lost 5 bases and J 4 bases, leaving 12 bases between the germline ends. CDR3 nucleotide sequence: TGCAGCGTTTCCATCGGTCAGTACAATGAGCAGTTCTTC. Protein: CSVSIGQYNEQFF.

This clonotype was detected ten times or more. The V call is TRBV9, the J call TRBJ2-1; 12 bases agree with TRBD2. Germline CDR1 is SGDLS and CDR2 is YYNGEE. The CDR3 covers 16 residues. V lost 2 bases, J lost 0 bases, and 0 bases stayed unmatched. The CDR3 sequence is CASSVTSGSSYNEQFF. CDR3 sequence (DNA): TGTGCCAGCAGCGTGACTAGCGGGAGCTCCTACAATGAGCAGTTCTTC.

This clonotype was found a few times. The V gene is TRBV7-2, the J gene TRBJ2-7, with TRBD2 identical over 8 bases. The CDR3 extends over 13 amino acids. V trimming: 6 bases; J trimming: 4 bases; junction bases outside the gene matches: 5. Germline V gene sequence: CDR1 SGHTA, CDR2 FQGNSA. The CDR3: CASRTGGQYEQYF. In DNA form, the CDR3 reads TGTGCCAGCAGGACGGGGGGGCAATACGAGCAGTACTTC.

The chain couples TRBV7-8 to TRBJ1-5, with 8 bases aligning to TRBD1. From germline, CDR1 is SGHVS and CDR2 FQNEAQ. This CDR3 contains 14 residues. V shed 5 bases, J shed 7 bases, and the junction held 7 bases outside the gene matches. The CDR3 coding sequence is TGTGCCAGCAGCACACAGGGGGGCGAGCAGCCCCAGCATTTT. Translation gives CASSTQGGEQPQHF.

This clonotype was recorded a few times. The V and J genes are TRBV11-2 and TRBJ1-4; D ambiguous. The CDR3 spans 13 residues. Per germline, CDR1 SGHAT and CDR2 FQNNGV. V lost 8 bases to trimming and J lost 8 bases, with 15 bases between them. CDR3 DNA sequence: TGTGCCAGCGGGAGTATAGGCGACGAAAAACTGTTTTTT. It yields the protein CASGSIGDEKLFF.

The CDR3 spells CASSLNRGNNEQFF. The CDR3 bases are TGTGCCAGCAGCTTGAACAGGGGAAACAATGAGCAGTTCTTC. The rearrangement links TRBV7-8 to TRBJ2-1; 7 bases line up with TRBD1. This CDR3 is built from 14 residues. The V and J ends lost 3 bases and 5 bases, in that order; junction bases with no gene match: 4. The germline V gene has CDR1 SGHVS and CDR2 FQNEAQ.